This is a list of T cell receptor beta chains from one sample in a study of cytomegalovirus exposure and HLA in healthy donors. Produced via immunoSEQ multiplex PCR; TCRdb's table is partial and in-frame only. This table holds 100,000 or so clones, about four fifths found once. The sample was PBMCs. The origin of the receptors is a woman aged 40 to 50 in good health and CMV-seronegative. CDR3s include the opening cysteine and the closing phenylalanine or tryptophan. D genes are given only for firm matches. Size tells how often a clone was seen (once, few, many) or the class of an expanded clone, and some rows leave it out.

D,V,J,size,CDR3,DNA
.,TRBV5-1,TRBJ2-3,.,CASSLEGSTDTQYF,TGCGCCAGCAGCTTGGAGGGGAGCACAGATACGCAGTATTTT
.,TRBV23-1,TRBJ2-3,.,CASSQSAVTDTQYF,TGCGCCAGCAGTCAATCTGCGGTCACAGATACGCAGTATTTT
TRBD1,TRBV18,TRBJ1-1,.,CASSSSTGGTEAFF,TGTGCCAGCTCATCCTCAACAGGGGGCACTGAAGCTTTCTTT
TRBD1,TRBV6-4,TRBJ1-1,.,CASKSLTGENTEAFF,TGTGCCAGCAAAAGCTTAACAGGGGAGAACACTGAAGCTTTCTTT
TRBD2,TRBV4-1,TRBJ2-1,.,CASSQDIERGYNEQFF,TGCGCCAGCAGCCAAGATATCGAGCGGGGGTACAATGAGCAGTTCTTC
TRBD2,TRBV27,TRBJ2-3,.,CASSLRVAGGPSDTQYF,TGTGCCAGCAGTTTACGGGTGGCGGGAGGGCCTTCGGATACGCAGTATTTT
TRBD2,TRBV9,TRBJ2-2,.,CASSVEGSGGAGTGELFF,TGTGCCAGCAGCGTAGAGGGTAGCGGGGGGGCCGGTACCGGGGAGCTGTTTTTT
TRBD1,TRBV7-2,TRBJ1-5,.,CASSLRQGDQPQHF,TGTGCCAGCAGCTTACGACAGGGAGATCAGCCCCAGCATTTT
.,TRBV5-6,TRBJ2-5,.,CASSLVGLETQYF,TGTGCCAGCAGCTTGGTTGGCTTGGAGACCCAGTACTTC
.,TRBV6-6,TRBJ2-7,.,CASSKPTESSYEQYF,TGTGCCAGCAGTAAACCGACGGAGAGCTCCTACGAGCAGTACTTC
.,TRBV7-9,TRBJ2-1,few,CASSPPFRVAPNNEQFF,TGTGCCAGCAGCCCCCCGTTTCGAGTAGCGCCCAACAATGAGCAGTTCTTC
.,TRBV7-2,TRBJ2-7,few,CASSHPRGAILNEQYF,TGTGCCAGCAGCCACCCACGGGGGGCGATCTTGAACGAGCAGTACTTC
.,TRBV7-9,TRBJ2-5,once,CASSLDTGRETQYF,TGTGCCAGCAGCTTAGATACAGGACGAGAGACCCAGTACTTC
TRBD1,TRBV30,TRBJ2-3,.,CAWSVGQGADTQYF,TGTGCCTGGAGTGTAGGGCAGGGGGCAGATACGCAGTATTTT
.,TRBV2,TRBJ1-1,few,CASNYGSTEAFF,TGTGCCAGCAACTACGGGAGCACTGAAGCTTTCTTT
.,TRBV6-6,TRBJ2-4,.,CASSGTSAKNIQYF,TGTGCCAGCAGTGGGACATCAGCCAAAAACATTCAGTACTTC
.,TRBV5-6,TRBJ1-1,.,CASSLGQLMNTEAFF,TGTGCCAGCAGCTTGGGACAGCTAATGAACACTGAAGCTTTCTTT
TRBD1,TRBV28,TRBJ2-1,.,CASRTAGTGAYNEQFF,TGTGCCAGCCGAACCGCCGGGACAGGGGCTTACAATGAGCAGTTCTTC
TRBD1,TRBV5-1,TRBJ1-6,few,CASRWGTGGESPLHF,TGCGCCAGCAGGTGGGGGACAGGGGGTGAATCACCCCTCCACTTT
.,TRBV4-3,TRBJ2-7,.,CASSQDPGQRFPYEQYF,TGCGCCAGCAGCCAAGATCCAGGACAGAGATTTCCCTACGAGCAGTACTTC
.,TRBV6-5,TRBJ1-6,.,CASSSGLGLDNSPLHF,TGTGCCAGCAGTTCGGGACTGGGATTGGATAATTCACCCCTCCACTTT
TRBD1,TRBV7-2,TRBJ1-2,.,CASSLDRTNYGYTF,TGTGCCAGCAGCTTGGACAGGACGAACTATGGCTACACCTTC
TRBD1,TRBV11-1,TRBJ2-4,few,CASSGRDSPGSKNIQYF,TGTGCCAGCAGCGGACGGGACAGCCCGGGGTCCAAAAACATTCAGTACTTC
TRBD1,TRBV11-3,TRBJ2-7,.,CASSQGQGKSYEQYF,TGTGCCAGCAGCCAGGGACAGGGGAAAAGCTACGAGCAGTACTTC
.,TRBV7-9,TRBJ2-7,once,CASSLEARPRHEQYF,TGTGCCAGCAGCTTAGAGGCCAGGCCCCGACACGAGCAGTACTTC
TRBD1,TRBV18,TRBJ2-3,.,CASSPPGQGFGADTQYF,TGTGCCAGCTCACCACCGGGACAGGGTTTTGGGGCAGATACGCAGTATTTT
.,TRBV20-1,TRBJ1-4,.,CSAWSEKLFF,TGCAGTGCCTGGAGTGAAAAACTGTTTTTT
TRBD2,TRBV30,TRBJ2-2,.,CAWSELAGTGELFF,TGTGCCTGGAGTGAACTAGCGGGGACCGGGGAGCTGTTTTTT
TRBD2,TRBV7-2,TRBJ2-2,.,CASSLRLAGAKGELFF,TGTGCCAGCAGCTTAAGACTAGCGGGAGCTAAGGGGGAGCTGTTTTTT
TRBD2,TRBV19,TRBJ2-1,few,CASTAGLAGYNEQFF,TGTGCCAGTACCGCGGGACTAGCGGGGTATAATGAGCAGTTCTTC
.,TRBV4-3,TRBJ1-3,once,CASSQHSSGGNTIYF,TGCGCCAGCAGCCAACACTCATCGGGTGGAAACACCATATATTTT
.,TRBV29-1,TRBJ1-5,.,CSVSTGYSNQPQHF,TGCAGCGTTTCGACAGGTTATAGCAATCAGCCCCAGCATTTT
TRBD1,TRBV2,TRBJ2-7,.,CASGDRGPGEQYF,TGTGCCAGCGGGGACAGGGGGCCAGGCGAGCAGTACTTC
.,TRBV6-5,TRBJ2-2,.,CASRLTEGTGELFF,TGTGCCAGCAGACTAACGGAGGGGACCGGGGAGCTGTTTTTT
.,TRBV6-5,TRBJ2-7,.,CASSRRAGFSYEQYF,TGTGCCAGCTCCAGGCGGGCGGGGTTCTCCTACGAGCAGTACTTC
.,TRBV19,TRBJ1-4,few,CASSILGGNEKLFF,TGTGCCAGTAGTATCCTCGGCGGTAATGAAAAACTGTTTTTT
.,TRBV13,TRBJ2-5,.,CASSTQATGKGEETQYF,TGTGCCAGCAGCACACAAGCGACAGGCAAAGGGGAAGAGACCCAGTACTTC
.,TRBV21-1,TRBJ2-3,.,CASSTPGLNTDTQYF,TGTGCCAGCAGCACCCCGGGACTGAACACAGATACGCAGTATTTT
.,TRBV29-1,TRBJ1-2,.,CSVEGREKDGYTF,TGCAGCGTTGAGGGCAGGGAAAAGGATGGCTACACCTTC
.,TRBV6-5,TRBJ1-4,.,CASSSTGREKLFF,TGTGCCAGCAGTTCCACAGGGCGCGAAAAACTGTTTTTT
.,TRBV13,TRBJ2-7,.,CASSFAGDGQYEQYF,TGTGCCAGCAGCTTCGCAGGCGACGGACAGTACGAGCAGTACTTC
TRBD2,TRBV29-1,TRBJ2-1,.,CSVKRESTYNEQFF,TGCAGCGTAAAGCGGGAGTCCACCTACAATGAGCAGTTCTTC
.,TRBV4-3,TRBJ2-3,.,CASSQESSDSTDTQYF,TGCGCCAGCAGCCAAGAAAGTTCGGACTCCACAGATACGCAGTATTTT
TRBD1,TRBV6-5,TRBJ1-3,once,CASSPGQGFGNTIYF,TGTGCCAGCAGCCCGGGACAGGGCTTTGGAAACACCATATATTTT
TRBD1,TRBV6-1,TRBJ1-2,.,CASIPGTAHWGYTF,TGTGCCAGCATCCCCGGGACAGCACACTGGGGCTACACCTTC
TRBD1,TRBV7-9,TRBJ1-2,.,CSSSLQTGDGYTF,TGTTCCAGCAGCCTTCAGACAGGGGATGGCTACACCTTC
TRBD1,TRBV7-2,TRBJ1-1,.,CASTAQGVNTEAFF,TGTGCCAGCACCGCACAGGGGGTGAACACTGAAGCTTTCTTT
.,TRBV5-4,TRBJ2-7,.,CASSLSPGVYEQYF,TGTGCCAGCAGCTTATCTCCAGGGGTCTACGAGCAGTACTTC
.,TRBV6-4,TRBJ2-2,.,CASSESGDTGELFF,TGTGCCAGCAGTGAATCAGGGGACACCGGGGAGCTGTTTTTT
.,TRBV30,TRBJ1-5,.,CAWSYAGWGQPQHF,TGTGCCTGGAGTTACGCGGGTTGGGGTCAGCCCCAGCATTTT
.,TRBV7-3,TRBJ2-2,.,CASSPLWGPGELFF,TGTGCCAGCAGCCCCCTATGGGGGCCCGGGGAGCTGTTTTTT
.,TRBV19,TRBJ2-7,.,CASSGTTGSYEQYF,TGTGCCAGTAGTGGAACCACGGGCTCCTACGAGCAGTACTTC
.,TRBV2,TRBJ1-2,.,CASQEGSSYTF,TGTGCCAGCCAGGAGGGCAGCTCCTACACCTTC
TRBD1,TRBV6-5,TRBJ1-2,.,CASSRRDRGMSGYTF,TGTGCCAGCAGCCGTCGGGACAGGGGAATGTCTGGCTACACCTTC
TRBD2,TRBV9,TRBJ2-4,.,CASSVGGTTGGYIQYF,TGTGCCAGCAGCGTAGGGGGGACTACCGGTGGGTACATTCAGTACTTC
.,TRBV6-5,TRBJ2-3,.,CASSYSGGQGDTQYF,TGTGCCAGCAGTTACTCAGGAGGGCAGGGAGATACGCAGTATTTT